A selection of T cell receptor beta chains follows, all from one sample in a study of cytomegalovirus exposure and HLA in healthy donors. Using immunoSEQ multiplex PCR, the repertoire was profiled, and TCRdb retains in-frame clones only, with some absent. The sample holds over 100,000 clones, under 85% seen once. Sequenced sample: PBMCs. The origin of the receptors is a man aged 30 to 45 in good health and CMV-seropositive. The CDR3 runs from the conserved cysteine through the conserved F or W. A D gene is named only where the DNA matches it firmly. Clone size, where shown, is once, few, many, or a class for clones that have expanded.

>TRBD2|TRBJ2-3|.|TRBV6-5
TGTGCCAGCAGTTATGGGTCGGGGGGAAGCACAGATACGCAGTATTTT
CASSYGSGGSTDTQYF
>.|TRBJ2-5|.|TRBV5-1
TGCGCCAGCAGCTTGGATCCAGGGGTGGAGACCCAGTACTTC
CASSLDPGVETQYF
>TRBD1|TRBJ1-1|.|TRBV5-1
TGCGCCAGCAGCCAGGCGACAGGGTCGAACACTGAAGCTTTCTTT
CASSQATGSNTEAFF
>.|TRBJ1-1|many|TRBV2
TGTGCCAGCAGTGAACAGCAGGCAATGAACACTGAAGCTTTCTTT
CASSEQQAMNTEAFF
>TRBD1|TRBJ2-5|.|TRBV7-6
TGTGCCAGCAGCTCGTCCCGGGACAGAAAAGAGACCCAGTACTTC
CASSSSRDRKETQYF
>.|TRBJ1-1|.|TRBV7-9
TGTGCCAGCAGCCTAACGAACACTGAAGCTTTCTTT
CASSLTNTEAFF
>TRBD1|TRBJ2-5|.|TRBV4-1
TGCGCCAGCAGCGATGGGGACAGGCACCAAGAGACCCAGTACTTC
CASSDGDRHQETQYF
>TRBD1|TRBJ2-3|.|TRBV5-1
TGCGCCAGCAGCCAGGGACAGGGTGGCACAGATACGCAGTATTTT
CASSQGQGGTDTQYF
>TRBD2|TRBJ2-2|.|TRBV5-4
TGTGCCAGCAGCTTTCGGCGGGGGGGCCTGGAGGAGCTGTTTTTT
CASSFRRGGLEELFF
>.|TRBJ1-5|.|TRBV28
TGTGCCAGCAATATGGTGGCGGGGAATCAGCCCCAGCATTTT
CASNMVAGNQPQHF
>TRBD2|TRBJ2-3|.|TRBV11-2
TGTGCCAGCAGCGGGGGGGGTCTCCCGGGAGCAGATACGCAGTATTTT
CASSGGGLPGADTQYF
>.|TRBJ2-7|.|TRBV7-3
TGTGCCAGCAGCCCCCGGGACTCCGACTACGAGCAGTACTTC
CASSPRDSDYEQYF
>.|TRBJ1-4|.|TRBV11-2
TGTGCCAGCAGCCGCGCAGCCAGGGTTCACGAAAAACTGTTTTTT
CASSRAARVHEKLFF
>TRBD2|TRBJ2-7|few|TRBV7-9
TGTTCCAGCAGCCAACGTCACAATGAGCGGGGGAGCTCCTACGAGCAGTACTTC
CSSSQRHNERGSSYEQYF
>.|TRBJ2-7|.|TRBV11-2
TGTGCCAGCAGCTCCGGGGTTGGAAAGGACAGAATTTACGAGCAGTACTTC
CASSSGVGKDRIYEQYF
>TRBD2|TRBJ2-3|.|TRBV4-2
TGTGCCAGCAGCCAAGAGGGGACTAGCCTCAATACGCAGTATTTT
CASSQEGTSLNTQYF
>TRBD1|TRBJ2-2|.|TRBV27
TGTGCCAGCACCCCCCTGGACAGGGGTGACACCGGGGAGCTGTTTTTT
CASTPLDRGDTGELFF
>TRBD1|TRBJ1-6|.|TRBV29-1
TGCAGCGTTGGGACAGGGGGCAATTCACCCCTCCACTTT
CSVGTGGNSPLHF
>TRBD2|TRBJ2-3|.|TRBV5-1
TGCGCCAGCAGCTCCGGGACTAATCCCACAGATACGCAGTATTTT
CASSSGTNPTDTQYF
>TRBD2|TRBJ2-3|.|TRBV11-1
TGTGCCAGCAGCGAGCGGGGAACTAGCACAGATACGCAGTATTTT
CASSERGTSTDTQYF
>.|TRBJ2-7|.|TRBV7-2
TGTGCCAGCAGCCCAGGGCCCCTTGGCGAGCAGTACTTC
CASSPGPLGEQYF
>.|TRBJ2-7|.|TRBV4-2
TGTGCCAGCAGCCTCGGGACACGATACGAGCAGTACTTC
CASSLGTRYEQYF
>TRBD2|TRBJ2-7|few|TRBV29-1
TGCAGCGTTGAAGAGCGGACTAGCGGGGCCTACGAGCAGTACTTC
CSVEERTSGAYEQYF
>.|TRBJ1-6|.|TRBV27
TGTGCCAGCAGTTTAACGGGTTCACCCCTCCACTTT
CASSLTGSPLHF
>TRBD1|TRBJ1-2|.|TRBV5-4
TGTGCCAGCAGCTACCTCAGGGGGGTCTATGGCTACCCCTTC
CASSYLRGVYGYPF
>TRBD2|TRBJ2-1|.|TRBV14
TGTGCCAGCAGCCAAGATCTAAGGCGGGGGGTCAACAATGAGCAGTTCTTC
CASSQDLRRGVNNEQFF
>TRBD1|TRBJ2-6|once|TRBV30
TGTGCCTGGGACGGACAGGGTTCTGGGGCCAACGTCCTGACTTTC
CAWDGQGSGANVLTF
>TRBD1|TRBJ2-1|.|TRBV7-2
TGTGCCACCCAGGTGGACAGGGCTGCAAGAGGGCAGTTCTTC
CATQVDRAARGQFF
>.|TRBJ1-5|.|TRBV27
TGTGCCAGCAGTGTCTCGGGCCACCCGGGGTCCAATCAGCCCCAGCATTTT
CASSVSGHPGSNQPQHF
>TRBD2|TRBJ2-3|.|TRBV29-1
TGCAGCGTGGTACTAGCGGGGGCCCCCACAGATACGCAGTATTTT
CSVVLAGAPTDTQYF
>.|TRBJ1-1|.|TRBV6-5
TGTGCCAGCAGTAACGGGGGTTGGAACACTGAAGCTTTCTTT
CASSNGGWNTEAFF
>TRBD2|TRBJ2-2|.|TRBV5-1
TGCGCCAGCATGGCGGGGGGGCCGGCCGGGGAGCTGTTTTTT
CASMAGGPAGELFF
>.|TRBJ1-1|.|TRBV5-1
TGCGCCAGCAGCCCCACAGGGATGAACACTGAAGCTTTCTTT
CASSPTGMNTEAFF
>TRBD1|TRBJ2-7|.|TRBV5-6
TGTGCCAGCAGCTTGGCCATACAGGGGTGGGAGGAGCAGTACTTC
CASSLAIQGWEEQYF
>TRBD2|TRBJ2-5|few|TRBV7-3
TGTGCCAGCAGCTTAAGTAGCGGGGCGGTCGGCGAGACCCAGTACTTC
CASSLSSGAVGETQYF
>.|TRBJ2-1|.|TRBV4-2
TGTGCCAGCAGCCAAGACTTCGACTCCCCCTACAATGAGCAGTTCTTC
CASSQDFDSPYNEQFF
>TRBD1|TRBJ1-3|once|TRBV6-1
TGTGCCAGCAGCCCACGGACAGGGGGAAGAAACACCATATATTTT
CASSPRTGGRNTIYF
>TRBD1|TRBJ1-5|.|TRBV19
TGTGCCAGTATGAGGACAGGGGGTCTCGGGGCCCAGCATTTT
CASMRTGGLGAQHF
>TRBD1|TRBJ2-5|few|TRBV6-5
TGTGCCAGCAGTAGGGACAGGCAAGAGACCCAGTACTTC
CASSRDRQETQYF
>TRBD1|TRBJ1-2|.|TRBV6-1
TGTGCCAGCAGTGCCGACAGGGAGTGGGTGACCTATGGCTACCCCTTC
CASSADREWVTYGYPF
>.|TRBJ1-5|once|TRBV16
TGTGCCAGCAGCCACAATCGGGGGTTCAATCAGCCCCAGCATTTT
CASSHNRGFNQPQHF
>.|TRBJ2-5|.|TRBV5-6
TGTGCCAGCAGCTTAGGGGGGGGACCCCAAGAGACCCAGTACTTC
CASSLGGGPQETQYF
>.|TRBJ2-3|many|TRBV5-1
TGCGCCAGCAGCTTACAAGTTAGCACAGATACGCAGTATTTT
CASSLQVSTDTQYF
>TRBD1|TRBJ2-3|.|TRBV7-6
TGTGCCAGCAGCTCGACAGGGGACTCCACAGATACGCAGTATTTT
CASSSTGDSTDTQYF
>.|TRBJ1-3|.|TRBV7-9
TGTTCCAGCAGCTATCGACAGGCCGACATATATTTT
CSSSYRQADIYF
>.|TRBJ1-2|once|TRBV4-2
TGTGCCAGCAGCCAAGATTTGGGGACATCAGTATATGGCTACACCTTC
CASSQDLGTSVYGYTF
>.|TRBJ1-1|few|TRBV30
TGTGCCTGGAGTCGGGCGGGGGGTAGGACTGAAGCTTTCTTT
CAWSRAGGRTEAFF
>TRBD1|TRBJ1-2|.|TRBV30
TGTGCCTGGAGTGGCCCCCACAGGGGAGACTATGGCTACACCTTC
CAWSGPHRGDYGYTF
>.|TRBJ1-1|.|TRBV6-1
TGTGCCAGCAGTGAATCGTGGGCCACTGAAGCTTTCTTT
CASSESWATEAFF
>.|TRBJ1-4|.|TRBV14
TGTGCCAGCAGCCAAGATCCCCGGGGAGGGTTTTTTGAAAAACTGTTTTTT
CASSQDPRGGFFEKLFF
>TRBD1|TRBJ2-1|.|TRBV11-2
TGTGCCAGCAGCCCGATGGGCCCGGGGACAGGGCACAATGAGCAGTTCTTC
CASSPMGPGTGHNEQFF
>.|TRBJ2-7|.|TRBV13
TGTGCCAGCAGCTTACAGGACACCCCCTACGAGCAGTACTTC
CASSLQDTPYEQYF
>TRBD1|TRBJ1-4|.|TRBV5-4
TGTGCCAGCAGCACACAGGGGGCCTTTGAAAAACTGTTTTTT
CASSTQGAFEKLFF
>.|TRBJ2-1|few|TRBV19
TGTGCCAGTAGTATAGAGGCTAGTTTGGATGAGCAGTTCTTC
CASSIEASLDEQFF